This TCR beta chain was observed in a study of cytomegalovirus exposure and HLA in healthy donors (dated by TCRdb to the late 2010s). Regarding the study in general: According to an earlier analysis of a few hundred of the donors, about 180 million T cells yielded 117 million unique TCR beta sequences and approximately 300 Gb of sequence data. Among the roughly 390 genotyped donors, 81% belonged to the genetic ancestry cluster associated with self-reported Caucasian donors. About five DR-DQ haplotypes were treated as single units for association and clustering because of strong linkage in the cohort. The study used immunosequencing to profile the T cell repertoires of 666 subjects and linked those repertoires to cytomegalovirus serostatus. To predict cytomegalovirus infection status, the study brought together high-throughput TCR immunosequencing, statistical association of individual TCRs with disease status, and machine learning. Rather than drawing on any new phenotypic data, the later analysis identified candidate immune exposures from TCR beta sequences and the way those sequences occurred across donors. The number of typed donors differed by locus: about 620-640 for A, B, C, DRB1 and DQB1; 500 to 550 for DQA1; 606 for DPA1; and 450 to 480 for DPB1. An earlier analysis of several hundred of the donors applied high-throughput TCR beta sequencing to assess whether each TCR beta V gene segment acted as functional or pseudogenic. To study patterns of TCR occurrence, a later analysis re-analyzed previously published TCR beta repertoires from around 670 donors and added high-resolution HLA genotyping. Among 398 genotyped donors of the cohort, an average of approximately 220,000 unique TCR beta nucleotide sequences was sequenced per donor, of which roughly 17% were non-productive. Along with the approximately 700-subject first cohort, a separate validation cohort of over a hundred different subjects was used. HLA typing included class I and class II loci at four-digit resolution. Genome-wide SNP genotypes for about 60% of the roughly 700 donors were used in a later genetic analysis, which treated that subset as a discovery cohort. Donor age, sex, ethnicity and CMV serostatus were compiled alongside the repertoire data. The study was designed to test whether signatures of past pathogen exposure could be identified by cataloging public T cell receptors. An early release covering some 640 HLA-typed donors comprised about 300 gigabases of sequencing data and around 80 million unique TCR sequences. Every repertoire in the discovery cohort had been generated on one and the same sequencing platform.

The CDR3 measures 14 amino acids from cysteine to phenylalanine. Left in the record is the CDR3 DNA by itself, 42 bases read in frame from the first base. Relative to germline, V is missing 6 bases and J is missing 7 bases, with 6 bases of the junction outside any gene match. CDR1 MNHEY and CDR2 SVGAGI were looked up in the germline V gene. The cohort consisted of approximately 690 healthy bone marrow donors. All cohort members were sampled while nominally healthy, although unrecorded immune exposures were likely present. The donor tested CMV seropositive and was one of the 289 seropositive cohort members. A peripheral blood sample was collected from each donor, and TCR beta sequencing was performed on peripheral blood mononuclear cells. The Qiagen DNeasy Blood Extraction Kit was used to extract genomic DNA from the blood cell samples. As to this clone: Its specific antigen is unknown. No clone much larger than this one lies a single base away; base qualities are absent.

The receptor library was made with the immunoSEQ multiplex PCR assay. For the multiplex PCR, a mixture combining 60 forward primers for TCR Vbeta segments and 13 reverse primers for TCR Jbeta segments was used. The CDR3 region of rearranged TCR beta genes was amplified from genomic DNA with a multiplex PCR assay. The amplified TCR beta libraries were sequenced on the Illumina HiSeq System as 87-base-pair reads. The published analysis was carried out like this. A later analysis tallied tens of millions of unique TCR beta chains across the 650 to 750 repertoires, and about 12 million of those chains were shared by two or more donors. A nearest-neighbor algorithm error-corrected the raw reads and collapsed the reads into unique sequences, merging closely related sequences to remove PCR and sequencing errors. Alignment of CDR3 sequences to IMGT reference sequences was used to assign V, D and J gene segments. Each retained sequence needed at least a six-nucleotide match to both a V gene segment and a J gene segment. A rearrangement was called productive if the CDR3 had no stop codons and remained in frame with V and J, and every other rearrangement was called non-productive. Following IMGT convention, CDR3 was defined as the stretch from the second conserved V-encoded cysteine up to the conserved J-encoded phenylalanine. Sequences without an unambiguous match to a single V gene segment were excluded from the earlier analysis of approximately 600 of the donors. An earlier analysis of approximately 590 of the donors classified V segments as functional when productive rearrangements were above 56.7% and as segregating when the standard deviation between donors was above 5%. A statistical classification framework was built for diagnosing cytomegalovirus status from the catalog of TCR beta chain sequences. In a later analysis, V and J genes were assigned by comparing TCR nucleotide sequences against IMGT/GENE-DB human TR gene sequences. A later analysis assigned CDR3 sequences and most-parsimonious VDJ recombination scenarios with the TCRdist pipeline. In a later analysis, every TCR beta chain was defined by the combination of its CDR3 amino acid sequence and its V-gene family, and reads without a unique V-gene family were dropped. To address suspected cross-contamination and a sequencing artifact, a later analysis removed 550 to 750 highly shared, low-generation-probability nucleotide sequences. In a later analysis, a clonal expansion index was calculated for each public chain from normalized within-repertoire ranks of inferred template counts. A later analysis computed generation probabilities with a VDJ recombination model fitted to out-of-frame rearrangements, and checked the results against IGoR. In a later analysis, TCR-TCR, TCR-HLA and TCR-CMV co-occurrence was scored with hypergeometric tests, and a repertoire-size bias correction was applied to TCR pairs. A later analysis estimated false discovery rates by permuting HLA or CMV assignments 20 times. In a later analysis, co-occurring TCRs were grouped using DBSCAN, with TCRdist sequence similarity added in when clustering inside HLA-allele-positive subsets. Repertoires with fewer than 30,000 or more than 120,000 public chains, plus five repertoires with anomalous nucleotide sharing, were excluded from co-occurrence clustering. TCRdb retrieved this table from immuneACCESS and kept in-frame rearrangements only. Not all clones are present; in checked studies, unresolved V genes account for under half, and no reason is known for the remainder. V, J and clone size were drawn from that table, and D and trimming were deduced from the DNA. The sample table shows 170,000 or so clones, and about four fifths are seen once. The ten largest make up around 4.8% of the sample.

Study-wide findings and limitations: According to a later analysis, TCR association rates differed among HLA loci, with DRB1 alleles showing the most associated TCRs and HLA-C alleles showing the fewest. Sequencing depth was assumed to be roughly uniform across donors in the presence/absence analyses, though that assumption may not hold. The study listed approximately 150 TCR beta chains as associated with cytomegalovirus. Specific HLA alleles were associated with some 15,000 TCR beta sequences at a false discovery rate of 0.05 in a later analysis. A later genetic analysis associated a missense DCLRE1C variant with V-gene and J-gene trimming of TCR beta chains, and an independent cohort replicated the association. A later analysis reported that several top co-occurrence clusters appeared linked to parvovirus B19, influenza, CMV and Epstein-Barr virus. Broadly in line with IMGT annotations, most TCR beta V segments showed up in productive rearrangements about 90% or about 30% of the time in an earlier analysis of several hundred of the donors. CMV serostatus was the only immune exposure information available for the cohort. While some public TCRs were present in many individuals, most TCR sequences turned up only very rarely across donors. HLA typing was unavailable for some donors at each locus, so association tests used only the typed subset. In vitro tests confirmed that a few of the cytomegalovirus-associated TCR beta chains recognize cytomegalovirus antigens. Correlated functional status among segregating V segments might be attributable to linkage disequilibrium, but an unknown experimental factor could not be ruled out. In a later analysis, most CMV-associated TCR beta chains were found to appear HLA-restricted, with HLA associations seemingly driven largely by CMV exposure. A cluster of highly shared sequence variants was judged likely to represent a technical artifact of the sequencing pipeline. The authors suggested that the approach could potentially be extended to other disease states and immunological phenotypes. A further reported finding was that TCR beta sequences accurately predicted the HLA-A and HLA-B alleles for most subjects in the first cohort. Compared with the approximately 710-donor mean, donors in an Asian-associated ancestry cluster had fewer N-insertions in productive TCRs, according to a later genetic analysis. Some IMGT-functional V segments, including TRBV6-2 and TRBV6-3, could not be told apart with the 87-base-pair reads, so those segments were excluded. In a later analysis, HLA-associated TCR beta chains showed more clonal expansion and lower generation probabilities than non-associated chains that were equally common. The cohort was sequenced for TCR beta chains only, and without alpha or paired-chain data the features that could be detected were limited. In both the original and validation cohorts, the classifier was reported to diagnose cytomegalovirus status with high specificity and sensitivity. Roughly 17 rarely observed V segments, including chromosome 9 orphons, were excluded from the earlier analysis of approximately 500 of the donors because counts were too low. Assigning TCR associations to individual alleles was difficult when HLA alleles, especially DR and DQ, strongly co-occurred.

This receptor was obtained from a girl aged 5-17 years in good health and CMV-seropositive. The sample consisted of PBMCs. Rearrangement joined TRBV6-5 to TRBJ2-2; TRBD1 lines up with 9 middle nucleotides. The CDR3 is CASRITGGSGELFF. In nucleotide form, the sequence is TGTGCCAGCAGAATCACAGGGGGCAGCGGGGAGCTGTTTTTT.